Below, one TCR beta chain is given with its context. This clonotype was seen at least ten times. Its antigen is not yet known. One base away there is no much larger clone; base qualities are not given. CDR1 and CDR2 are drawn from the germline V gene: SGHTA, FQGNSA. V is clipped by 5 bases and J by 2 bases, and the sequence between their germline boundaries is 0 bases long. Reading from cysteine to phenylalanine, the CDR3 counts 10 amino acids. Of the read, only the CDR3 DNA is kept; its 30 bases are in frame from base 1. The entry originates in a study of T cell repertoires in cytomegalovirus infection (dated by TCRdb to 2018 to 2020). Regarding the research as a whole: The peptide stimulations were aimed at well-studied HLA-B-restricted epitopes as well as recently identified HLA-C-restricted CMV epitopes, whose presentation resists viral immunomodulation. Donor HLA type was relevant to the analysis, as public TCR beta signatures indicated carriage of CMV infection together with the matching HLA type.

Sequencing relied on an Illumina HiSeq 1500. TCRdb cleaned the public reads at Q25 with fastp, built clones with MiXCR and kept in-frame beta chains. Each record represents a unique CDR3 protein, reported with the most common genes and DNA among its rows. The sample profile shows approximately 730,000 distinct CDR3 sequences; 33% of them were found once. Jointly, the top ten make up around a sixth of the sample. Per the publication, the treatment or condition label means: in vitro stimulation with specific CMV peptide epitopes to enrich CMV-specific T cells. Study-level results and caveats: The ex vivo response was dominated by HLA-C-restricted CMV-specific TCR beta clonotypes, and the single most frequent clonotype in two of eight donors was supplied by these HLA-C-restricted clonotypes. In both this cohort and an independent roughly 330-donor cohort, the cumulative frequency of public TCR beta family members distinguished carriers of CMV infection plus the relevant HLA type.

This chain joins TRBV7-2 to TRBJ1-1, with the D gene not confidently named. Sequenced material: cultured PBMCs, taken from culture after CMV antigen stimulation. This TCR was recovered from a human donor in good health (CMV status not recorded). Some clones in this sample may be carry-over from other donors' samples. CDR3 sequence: CASSNTEAFF. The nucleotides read TGTGCCAGCAGCAACACTGAAGCTTTCTTT.